The TCR beta chain under discussion was sequenced for a study of OX40 agonist ivuxolimab in advanced cancers. Study-level results: Nonresponders, in some cases, also had low normalized T-cell clonal expansion.

Autoimmune disease history or systemic immunosuppression excluded patients. This CDR3 is built from 17 residues. CDR1 is MGHRA and CDR2 is YSYEKL in the germline V gene. V trimming: 0 bases; J trimming: 3 bases; junction bases outside the gene matches: 6. Sequencing was performed with immunoSEQ multiplex PCR; in TCRdb, only in-frame clones are kept and a portion is missing. Of about 60,000 clones listed, roughly 80% are singletons. A note on this clone: What it recognizes is unknown.

The sample was CD4+ or CD8+ T cells sorted from blood, taken in a trial of the OX40 agonist ivuxolimab. This chain connects TRBV4-1 to TRBJ1-4, with TRBD1 matching over 8 bases. The sequence came from an adult with an advanced solid tumor such as melanoma, head and neck, liver or kidney cancer. The DNA of the CDR3 is TGCGCCAGCAGCCAAGACGGGCAGGGGGCAGCTAATGAAAAACTGTTTTTT. As protein: CASSQDGQGAANEKLFF.